This TCR beta chain came from a study of blood T cell repertoires in COVID-19. About the study: T cells, B-cell-depleted T cells, or PBMCs provided the cDNA or gDNA that served as material.

The CDR3 runs to 15 residues. The J segment lost 4 bases and the V segment lost 4 bases, leaving 8 bases of the junction unmatched. In germline, CDR1 is WNHNN, CDR2 SYGVQD (reference sequence). Sequenced by immunoSEQ multiplex PCR; TCRdb stores in-frame clones only, minus some. The sample has 250,000 to 350,000 clones, nearly 90% seen once. Sequenced material: PBMCs or T cells enriched from blood (not recorded which). This clonotype originated in a woman in her 30s who had recovered from COVID-19. V and J are TRBV10-1 and TRBJ2-3, with 7 positions matching TRBD2. CDR3 residues: CASSGSSGDADTQYF. Written as DNA, the CDR3 is TGCGCCAGCAGTGGGTCGAGCGGGGATGCAGATACGCAGTATTTT.